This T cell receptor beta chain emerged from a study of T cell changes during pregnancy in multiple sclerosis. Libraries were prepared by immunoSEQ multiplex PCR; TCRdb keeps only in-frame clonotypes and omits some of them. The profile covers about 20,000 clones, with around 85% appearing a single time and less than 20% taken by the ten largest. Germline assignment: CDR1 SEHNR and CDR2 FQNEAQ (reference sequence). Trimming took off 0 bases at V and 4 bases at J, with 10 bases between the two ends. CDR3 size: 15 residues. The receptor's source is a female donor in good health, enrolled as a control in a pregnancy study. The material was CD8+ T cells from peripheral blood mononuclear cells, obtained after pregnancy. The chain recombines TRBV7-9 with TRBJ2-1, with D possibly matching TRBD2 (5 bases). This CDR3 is CASSLATGIYNEQFF. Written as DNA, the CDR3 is TGTGCCAGCAGCTTAGCCACCGGGATATACAATGAGCAGTTCTTC.